Below are 21 T cell receptor beta chains sequenced from a single sample in a study of early stage breast cancer tumors. Data came from immunoSEQ multiplex PCR; TCRdb stores just in-frame clones and leaves some out. The sample lists nearly 11,000 clones, 55% to 75% occurring once. Input material: breast tumor tissue. The receptor source for this set is a person aged 35 to 50 with breast cancer.

In its sample, this clone was seen once. The chain joins TRBV2 to TRBJ2-7; weak D call: TRBD1 (5 bases). V was cut by 4 bases and J by 5 bases, with 12 bases left in between. The CDR3 runs to 13 residues. Germline V gives CDR1 SNHLY, CDR2 FYNNEI. The CDR3: CASSAQGYDEQYF. The CDR3 region has the DNA TGTGCCAGCAGTGCCCAGGGTTACGACGAGCAGTACTTC.

The rearrangement uses TRBV11-2 and TRBJ1-3; D is perhaps TRBD1 (6 bases). The CDR3 spans 15 residues. Germline V gives CDR1 SGHAT, CDR2 FQNNGV. Trimming took off 5 bases at V and 4 bases at J, with 15 bases between the two ends. This CDR3 is CASSLTGFSGNTIYF. DNA for the CDR3: TGTGCCAGCAGCCTTACAGGGTTTTCAGGAAACACCATATATTTT.

This sequence joins TRBV4-1 and TRBJ2-7; no reliable D call. The length of the CDR3 is 15 residues. Trimming cost V 0 bases and J 5 bases, with 14 bases left between them. Per germline, CDR1 MGHRA and CDR2 YSYEKL. The CDR3: CASSQDSGLGNEQYF. In nucleotides, the CDR3 is TGCGCCAGCAGCCAAGATTCTGGGCTGGGGAACGAGCAGTACTTC.

V is TRBV14 and J is TRBJ2-7; D is unresolved. The V gene lost 1 base and the J gene lost 2 bases, with 9 bases spanning the gap. The CDR3 has 14 residues. In germline, CDR1 is SGHDN, CDR2 FVKESK. CDR3 residues: CASSQGQATYEQYF. The CDR3 DNA is TGTGCCAGCAGCCAAGGTCAGGCCACCTACGAGCAGTACTTC.

This clone was counted only a few times. The genes are TRBV4-2 and TRBJ1-5; D call uncertain. Trimming cost V 3 bases and J 3 bases, with 12 bases left between them. CDR3 size: 15 residues. Germline values: CDR1 LGHNA, CDR2 YNFKEQ. In DNA, the CDR3 is TGTGCCAGCAGCCAGGGTGGAGACCACAATCAGCCCCAGCATTTT. Its protein product is CASSQGGDHNQPQHF.

This sequence joins TRBV5-3 and TRBJ2-7, with D uncertain. TRBV5-3 is an ORF, and what it does is uncertain. CDR3 length equals 12 residues. V lost 0 bases to trimming and J lost 3 bases, with 4 bases between them. This CDR3 reads CARSLASYEQYF. CDR3 DNA sequence: TGTGCCAGAAGCTTGGCTAGCTACGAGCAGTACTTC.

The chain joins TRBV15 to TRBJ2-2; D uncertain. This CDR3 is 19 amino acids long. Germline V gene sequence: CDR1 LNHNV, CDR2 YYDKDF (reference sequence). V dropped 0 bases and J dropped 4 bases, with 21 bases sitting between them. The CDR3 loop reads CATSRDDVGRGGGTGELFF. The CDR3 region has the DNA TGTGCCACCAGCAGAGATGACGTAGGCCGCGGCGGTGGCACCGGGGAGCTGTTTTTT.

This chain connects TRBV6-1 to TRBJ2-7; a weak D match, TRBD2 (6 bases). The germline V gene encodes CDR1 MNHNS and CDR2 SASEGT. This CDR3 has 14 residues. V lost 0 bases to trimming and J lost 4 bases, with 10 bases between them. CDR3 in amino acids: CASSEAGAGYEQYF. In nucleotides, the CDR3 is TGTGCCAGCAGTGAAGCAGGGGCGGGGTACGAGCAGTACTTC.

The table lists this clone with a few counts. This rearrangement joins TRBV9 to TRBJ2-7; TRBD1 agrees at 11 bases. Germline CDR1 SGDLS, CDR2 YYNGEE. CDR3 size: 14 residues. V shed 0 bases and J 6 bases; nucleotides not matched to a gene: 2. The CDR3 DNA follows: TGTGCCAGCAGCGTAGGGGACAGGGGGGGCGAGCAGTACTTC. It is translated as CASSVGDRGGEQYF.

This clone was counted a few times. The chain links TRBV7-8 to TRBJ1-4; D is perhaps TRBD1 (6 bases). V was cut by 6 bases and J by 3 bases, with 14 bases left in between. From germline, CDR1 is SGHVS and CDR2 FQNEAQ. The CDR3 is made up of 15 amino acids. The CDR3 DNA reads TGTGCCAGCAGTTATGAACAGGGTGCTAATGAAAAACTGTTTTTT. Translation: CASSYEQGANEKLFF.

This chain links TRBV9 with TRBJ2-2; 7 nucleotides align to TRBD2. Germline values: CDR1 SGDLS, CDR2 YYNGEE. Trimming took 1 base from V and 6 from J; bases not matched to a gene: 9. This CDR3 spans 16 amino acids. Here the CDR3 reads CASSVSSGTLPGELFF. The CDR3 DNA reads TGTGCCAGCAGCGTATCAAGCGGGACCCTCCCCGGGGAGCTGTTTTTT.

V and J are TRBV23-1 and TRBJ2-1, with D maybe TRBD2 (5 bases). TRBV23-1 is placed among ORFs of uncertain function. V was trimmed by 3 bases and J by 5 bases, leaving 11 bases between them. The length of the CDR3 is 14 residues. The CDR3 spells CASSQSVRDNEQFF. The CDR3 bases are TGCGCCAGCAGTCAGTCGGTGCGGGACAATGAGCAGTTCTTC.

This chain links TRBV19 with TRBJ2-6; tentatively, D is TRBD1 (5 bases). CDR1 and CDR2 (germline): LNHDA, SQIVND (reference sequence). Deletions cut 11 bases from V and 0 bases from J, with 17 bases between. The CDR3 has 16 amino acids. This CDR3 reads CAVTGPLASGANVLTF. The CDR3 DNA reads TGTGCCGTCACAGGCCCCCTCGCCTCTGGGGCCAACGTCCTGACTTTC.

This chain joins TRBV6-1 and TRBJ2-4, with 14 bases fitting TRBD2. V lost 6 bases and J lost 6; bases outside the gene matches: 4. This CDR3 has 15 residues. Germline V gives CDR1 MNHNS, CDR2 SASEGT. CDR3 amino acids: CASSGLAGGPNIQYF. The CDR3 nucleotides are TGTGCCAGCAGCGGACTAGCGGGAGGCCCAAACATTCAGTACTTC.

The rearrangement uses TRBV19 and TRBJ2-3; no reliable D call. This CDR3 region has 14 residues. Germline values: CDR1 LNHDA, CDR2 SQIVND (reference sequence). V was shortened by 9 bases and J by 2 bases, with 15 bases between the two germline ends. CDR3 in DNA: TGTGCCAGCAAGGCAAGGTCCTTCACAGATACGCAGTATTTT. Its protein product is CASKARSFTDTQYF. Variable domain in full (rest from reference TRBV19 and TRBJ2-3): DGGITQSPKYLFRKEGQNVTLSCEQNLNHDAMYWYRQDPGQGLRLIYYSQIVNDFQKGDIAEGYSVSREKKESFPLTVTSAQKNPTAFYLCASKARSFTDTQYFGPGTRLTVL.

In this sample, this clone is medium-sized. This chain links TRBV7-9 with TRBJ2-6, with TRBD1 identical over 7 bases. The CDR3 runs to 17 residues. The V gene's germline CDR1 is SEHNR and CDR2 FQNEAQ (reference sequence). V was pared by 1 base and J by 3 bases, with 6 bases of the junction left unmatched. The CDR3 loop reads CASSLDRGSGGANVLTF. CDR3 in DNA: TGTGCCAGCAGCTTAGACAGGGGAAGCGGTGGGGCCAACGTCCTGACTTTC.

The chain has TRBV5-1 and TRBJ2-2, with TRBD1 matching 8 bases. Per the germline V gene, CDR1 is SGHRS and CDR2 is YFSETQ. The CDR3 loop spans 15 amino acids. The trim removed 4 bases at V and 1 base at J, leaving 3 bases unmatched. The chain's CDR3 is CASSRTGQNTGELFF. In DNA form, the CDR3 reads TGCGCCAGCAGCCGGACAGGGCAGAACACCGGGGAGCTGTTTTTT.

The chain is built from TRBV7-8 and TRBJ2-7; D is unclear. Trimming removed 1 base at V and 6 bases at J, with 19 bases between. Germline CDR1 reads SGHVS; CDR2 reads FQNEAQ. The CDR3 covers 16 residues. The CDR3 region is CASSLEGVWRKGEQYF. DNA for the CDR3: TGTGCCAGCAGCTTAGAGGGTGTATGGAGAAAGGGCGAGCAGTACTTC. Looking up the rest from reference TRBV7-8 and TRBJ2-7 gives the full variable domain: GAGVSQSPRYKVAKRGQDVALRCDPISGHVSLFWYQQALGQGPEFLTYFQNEAQLDKSGLPSDRFFAERPEGSVSTLKIQRTQQEDSAVYLCASSLEGVWRKGEQYFGPGTRLTVT.

This clone was counted between two and nine times. The chain has TRBV28 and TRBJ2-7; D ambiguous. V was shortened by 2 bases and J by 3 bases, with 11 bases between the two germline ends. The CDR3 extends over 14 amino acids. Germline V lookup: CDR1 MDHEN, CDR2 SYDVKM. The CDR3 sequence is CASSLNRVFYEQYF. The CDR3, as DNA: TGTGCCAGCAGTTTAAACCGGGTCTTCTACGAGCAGTACTTC.

This clone was observed a few times. V gene TRBV28 combines with J gene TRBJ1-1; D not certain. The CDR3 is made up of 12 amino acids. The V gene's germline CDR1 is MDHEN and CDR2 SYDVKM. V was pared by 9 bases and J by 0 bases, with 8 bases between. The CDR3 region is CASDRMNTEAFF. In nucleotides, the CDR3 is TGTGCCAGTGACCGCATGAACACTGAAGCTTTCTTT.

The genes are TRBV29-1 and TRBJ1-2; weak D call: TRBD1 (5 bases). This CDR3 is 14 amino acids long. Trimming pared 1 base from V and 3 bases from J, leaving 12 bases between. From germline, CDR1 is SQVTM and CDR2 ANQGSEA. Here the CDR3 DNA reads TGCAGCGTTGAAGGGGACCTCTATGACTATGGCTACACCTTC. Encoded protein: CSVEGDLYDYGYTF.